This T cell receptor beta chain was identified during a study of T-cell memory formation after mild COVID-19. Overall study context: Across donors, TCR clusters were largely donor specific.

This clonotype was seen a handful of times. Its antigen is currently unknown. Employing constant-segment primers, 5'RACE generated TCR alpha and TCR beta cDNA libraries bearing sample barcodes and UMIs. A single record per CDR3 protein comes from TCRdb applying MiXCR to the 5' RACE reads. The data contain hundreds of thousands of distinct CDR3 sequences, just over 15% of them singletons. Findings and limits, study-wide: Prior to infection, memory already included some responding clones, suggesting cross-reactive memory joined.

This TCR was sampled from an adult woman who had mild COVID-19 (a few samples of this study predate the infection). Cell type and time point are not known. Input material: PBMCs or a T cell subset sorted from them (not recorded which).

DNA of the CDR3: TGTGCCAGCAGCCAACCTGGGACTAGCGGCAATGAGCAGTTCTTC. Translated, it gives CASSQPGTSGNEQFF. The rearrangement uses TRBV3-1 and TRBJ2-1; 11 bases fit TRBD2. The CDR3 contains 15 residues. Germline CDR1 LGHDT, CDR2 YNNKEL (reference sequence). The ends lost 2 bases at V and 6 bases at J; junction bases unmatched: 3.